This T cell receptor beta chain was profiled in a study of beta chain features in type 1 diabetes. Study-wide results and caveats: When VDJ junctions were examined, type 1 diabetes patients showed fewer insertions and more deletions.

As to this clone: Its matching antigen is unknown.

The isolated RNA, all of it, was reverse transcribed, so expressed TCRB transcripts were what got sequenced. Generated by immunoSEQ multiplex PCR, the TCRdb table keeps only in-frame clones and is missing some. Altogether some 220,000 clones are present, 11% being singletons, with the ten largest covering 1% to 1.5%. V shed 3 bases and J shed 0 bases, with 10 bases lying between them. CDR3 length equals 15 residues. CDR1 and CDR2 (germline): SGHRS, YFSETQ. The chain joins TRBV5-1 to TRBJ2-1; D may be TRBD2 (5 bases). The sequence came from a man between 18 and 29 years old in good health. The material sequenced was central memory CD4+ T cells from blood. The CDR3 region has the DNA TGCGCCAGCAGCTCTACTAGAGGCTCCTACAATGAGCAGTTCTTC. This encodes CASSSTRGSYNEQFF. Combining the CDR3 with reference TRBV5-1 and TRBJ2-1 gives the whole variable domain KAGVTQTPRYLIKTRGQQVTLSCSPISGHRSVSWYQQTPGQGLQFLFEYFSETQRNKGNFPGRFSGRQFSNSRSEMNVSTLELGDSALYLCASSSTRGSYNEQFFGPGTRLTVL.